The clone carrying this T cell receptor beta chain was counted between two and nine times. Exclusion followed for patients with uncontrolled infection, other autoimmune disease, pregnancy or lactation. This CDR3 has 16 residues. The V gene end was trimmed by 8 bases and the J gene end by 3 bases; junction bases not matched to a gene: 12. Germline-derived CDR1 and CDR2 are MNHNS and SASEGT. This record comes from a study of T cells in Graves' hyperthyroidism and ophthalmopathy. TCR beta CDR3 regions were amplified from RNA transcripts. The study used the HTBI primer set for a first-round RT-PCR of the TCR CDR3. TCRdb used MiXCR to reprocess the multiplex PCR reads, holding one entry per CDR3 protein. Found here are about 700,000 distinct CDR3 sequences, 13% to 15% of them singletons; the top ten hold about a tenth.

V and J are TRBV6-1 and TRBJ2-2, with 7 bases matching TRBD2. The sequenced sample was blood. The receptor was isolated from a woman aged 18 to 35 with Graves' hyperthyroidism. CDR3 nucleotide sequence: TGTGCCAGCCTAGGAGGGGAGGGTTTTTACACCGGGGAGCTGTTTTTT. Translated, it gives CASLGGEGFYTGELFF.